These 27 T cell receptor beta chains were all obtained from the same sample, sequenced in a study of CD8 T cells in Susac syndrome. The RNA input was about 0.5 to 1 ug, and it was reverse transcribed with random hexamers. TCRdb processed the immunoSEQ multiplex PCR reads anew with MiXCR; each CDR3 protein has one entry. The data show 150,000 to 160,000 distinct CDR3 sequences, over 85% seen once. The material sequenced was CD8+ T cells from PBMCs. All receptors come from a human donor with multiple sclerosis.

The rearrangement joins TRBV7-9 to TRBJ2-3, with TRBD2 identical over 9 bases. After removal of 5 bases from V and 2 bases from J, the junction contained 8 bases not matched to a gene. Germline V gene lookup returns CDR1 SEHNR and CDR2 FQNEAQ (reference sequence). The CDR3 extends over 16 amino acids. CDR3 sequence reads: CASSSRLADYTDTQYF. CDR3 bases: TGTGCCAGCAGCAGTCGACTAGCGGATTACACAGATACGCAGTATTTT.

The chain joins TRBV20-1 to TRBJ2-1; D is perhaps TRBD1 (5 bases). Germline loops: CDR1 DFQATT, CDR2 SNEGSKA (reference sequence). V was cut by 5 bases and J by 8 bases, with 19 bases left in between. This CDR3 comprises 14 residues. The CDR3 protein is CSAFKALGLDEQFF. For the CDR3, the DNA is TGCAGTGCTTTTAAAGCCCTGGGGCTCGATGAGCAGTTCTTC.

The rearrangement joins TRBV6-5 to TRBJ2-2; D is possibly TRBD1 or TRBD2 (6 bases each). Trimming cost V 3 bases and J 5 bases, with 19 bases left between them. The CDR3 loop spans 17 amino acids. The germline V gene has CDR1 MNHEY and CDR2 SVGAGI. CDR3 region: CASSYGMEGGRTGELFF. In DNA, the CDR3 is TGTGCCAGCAGTTATGGGATGGAGGGGGGACGGACCGGGGAGCTGTTTTTT.

This chain connects TRBV30 to TRBJ1-1; D is undetermined. Per the germline V gene, CDR1 is GTSNPN and CDR2 is SVGIG (reference sequence). V lost 0 bases and J 3 bases, leaving 17 bases between the germline ends. The CDR3 covers 16 residues. The CDR3 loop reads CAWSVQRYRLDTEAFF. Written as DNA, the CDR3 is TGTGCCTGGAGTGTACAGCGGTACCGGCTGGACACTGAAGCTTTCTTT.

The rearrangement uses TRBV24-1 and TRBJ2-2; D tentatively fits TRBD1 or TRBD2 (6 bases each). V shed 5 bases and J shed 14 bases, with 11 bases lying between them. The CDR3 runs to 11 residues. Germline CDR1 reads KGHDR; CDR2 reads SFDVKD. The CDR3 DNA reads as TGTGCCACCAGTGCTGCCGGGGGCCTGTTTTTT. Translation: CATSAAGGLFF.

The chain is built from TRBV25-1 and TRBJ2-7; 11 bases are a match to TRBD1. The length of the CDR3 is 13 residues. The germline CDR1 and CDR2 sequences are MGHDK and SYGVNS. V dropped 6 bases and J dropped 6; count of bases not matched to a gene: 4. The CDR3 reads CASSWTGGSEQYF. CDR3 DNA sequence: TGTGCCAGCAGCTGGACAGGGGGCTCCGAGCAGTACTTC.

The chain combines TRBV2 with TRBJ1-1; the D is unclear. Trimming stripped 2 bases from V and 1 base from J, with 8 bases between. The CDR3 spans 14 residues. Germline loops: CDR1 SNHLY, CDR2 FYNNEI. This chain's CDR3 is CASSEPRTNTEAFF. CDR3 nucleotide sequence: TGTGCCAGCAGTGAACCTCGGACGAACACTGAAGCTTTCTTT.

This chain uses TRBV29-1 with TRBJ2-1; 9 nucleotides agree with TRBD1. Germline V lookup: CDR1 SQVTM, CDR2 ANQGSEA. The CDR3 totals 14 residues. The V and J ends lost 5 bases and 0 bases, in that order; junction bases with no gene match: 2. DNA of the CDR3: TGCAGCGTTAGGGACAGGGTCTCCTACAATGAGCAGTTCTTC. Amino acids: CSVRDRVSYNEQFF.

The chain recombines TRBV4-3 with TRBJ2-1, with unresolved D. CDR3 length: 13 residues. Trimming left V 1 base short and J 1 base short, with 2 bases between. Looked up from germline, CDR1 is LGHNA and CDR2 is YSLEER. The CDR3 DNA is TGCGCCAGCAGCCAAGGGTCCTACAATGAGCAGTTCTTC. Amino acids: CASSQGSYNEQFF.

CDR3 in amino acids: CASTSRRTSPSYEQYF. In DNA form, the CDR3 reads TGTGCCAGCACCTCCCGACGGACTAGTCCTTCCTACGAGCAGTACTTC. The rearrangement links TRBV13 to TRBJ2-7; TRBD2 aligns across 7 bases. This CDR3 region has 16 residues. V gave up 7 bases and J gave up 1 base; unmatched junction bases: 13. Germline loops: CDR1 PRHDT, CDR2 FYEKMQ (reference sequence).

This chain joins TRBV20-1 and TRBJ2-3; 10 nucleotides line up with TRBD2. The CDR3 has 16 residues. The germline CDR1 and CDR2 sequences are DFQATT and SNEGSKA (reference sequence). V was clipped by 4 bases and J by 6 bases; unmatched bases: 13. CDR3 amino acids: CSATPTSGVNFDTQYF. The CDR3 DNA follows: TGCAGTGCTACCCCAACTAGCGGGGTGAACTTCGATACGCAGTATTTT.

The rearrangement uses TRBV9 and TRBJ1-3; D is possibly TRBD1 (5 bases). The V end lost 7 bases, the J end lost 4 bases, and 9 bases lay between the germline ends. Germline-derived CDR1 and CDR2 are SGDLS and YYNGEE. This CDR3 contains 12 residues. The CDR3 spells CASSGRGNTIYF. The CDR3 bases are TGTGCCAGCTCGGGGCGCGGAAACACCATATATTTT. Complete variable domain (other parts from reference TRBV9 and TRBJ1-3): DSGVTQTPKHLITATGQRVTLRCSPRSGDLSVYWYQQSLDQGLQFLIQYYNGEERAKGNILERFSAQQFPDLHSELNLSSLELGDSALYFCASSGRGNTIYFGEGSWLTVV.

J is TRBJ2-1 and V is TRBV6-2 or TRBV6-3; 8 bases match TRBD1. The V and J ends lost 4 bases and 8 bases, in that order; junction bases with no gene match: 13. The germline V gene encodes CDR1 MNHEY and CDR2 SVGEGT. This CDR3 contains 16 residues. In nucleotides, the CDR3 is TGTGCCAGCAGTTCTCTCCAGGGGGCGCTTCTTCATGAGCAGTTCTTC. This translates into CASSSLQGALLHEQFF.

The rearrangement uses TRBV4-3 and TRBJ2-5; possible D gene TRBD2, 6 bases. Germline CDR1 reads LGHNA; CDR2 reads YSLEER. The ends were cut back, 0 bases at V and 5 bases at J, with 16 bases in the middle. The CDR3 has 16 residues. The CDR3 loop is CASSQDGPRSGETQYF. The CDR3 region has the DNA TGCGCCAGCAGCCAAGACGGGCCCCGCAGCGGGGAGACCCAGTACTTC.

This clonotype was detected only a few times. The V call is TRBV9, the J call TRBJ2-2; D perhaps matches TRBD2 (5 bases). Trimming stripped 0 bases from V and 1 base from J, with 7 bases between. This CDR3 is 15 amino acids long. The germline V gene has CDR1 SGDLS and CDR2 YYNGEE. For the CDR3, the DNA is TGTGCCAGCAGCGTAGGTGGAGGGAACACCGGGGAGCTGTTTTTT. It encodes CASSVGGGNTGELFF.

V usage is TRBV20-1 and J usage is TRBJ2-7; D is perhaps TRBD2 (6 bases). Germline assignment: CDR1 DFQATT and CDR2 SNEGSKA (reference sequence). Trimming stripped 0 bases from V and 2 bases from J, with 11 bases between. The CDR3 is 14 residues long. The CDR3 DNA follows: TGCAGTGCTAGAGATGGTGCGGGGCCCTACGAGCAGTACTTC. Its protein is CSARDGAGPYEQYF.

The chain recombines TRBV2 with TRBJ1-5; a possible D gene is TRBD1 (5 bases). V was cut by 7 bases and J by 0 bases, with 10 bases left in between. The CDR3 spans 14 residues. Germline assignment: CDR1 SNHLY and CDR2 FYNNEI. The CDR3 bases are TGTGCCAGCAAGGGGATCAATAGCAATCAGCCCCAGCATTTT. It codes for CASKGINSNQPQHF.

The chain carries TRBV4-1 and TRBJ2-1; TRBD2 matches 8 bases. CDR1 MGHRA and CDR2 YSYEKL come from the germline V gene. After removal of 2 bases from V and 3 bases from J, the junction contained 6 bases not matched to a gene. CDR3 length equals 16 residues. CDR3 region: CASSQQPGGVYNEQFF. The DNA for the CDR3 is TGCGCCAGCAGCCAACAGCCGGGGGGGGTCTACAATGAGCAGTTCTTC.

This sequence joins TRBV9 and TRBJ2-2, with D perhaps TRBD1 (6 bases). The V gene lost 4 bases and the J gene lost 4 bases, with 20 bases spanning the gap. CDR1 is SGDLS, CDR2 YYNGEE, per germline. The CDR3 contains 17 residues. CDR3 loop: CASSSPVRDIATGELFF. The CDR3 bases are TGTGCCAGCAGCAGCCCGGTTCGGGACATCGCCACCGGGGAGCTGTTTTTT.

The V and J genes are TRBV27 and TRBJ1-2; the D is unclear. V lost 10 bases and J 5 bases, leaving 11 bases between the germline ends. The germline V gene encodes CDR1 MNHEY and CDR2 SMNVEV (reference sequence). This CDR3 is built from 11 residues. The CDR3 DNA reads as TGTGCCACCAGATCGGGATATGGCTACACCTTC. Amino acid sequence: CATRSGYGYTF.

The chain couples TRBV29-1 to TRBJ1-1, with 7 bases aligning to TRBD1. V gave up 6 bases and J gave up 4 bases; unmatched junction bases: 11. Germline CDR1 reads SQVTM; CDR2 reads ANQGSEA. This CDR3 spans 14 amino acids. The CDR3 coding sequence is TGCAGCGTCGCTTGGACAGGCTTGAGCACTGAAGCTTTCTTT. Its protein product is CSVAWTGLSTEAFF.

The chain employs TRBV18 and TRBJ2-4; a weak D match, TRBD2 (6 bases). CDR1 and CDR2 (germline): KGHSH, LQKENI. The CDR3 runs 16 residues. V lost 3 bases and J lost 2, with 14 bases in between. The CDR3 protein is CASSPPSGETKNIQYF. DNA of the CDR3: TGTGCCAGCTCACCTCCGTCGGGGGAAACCAAAAACATTCAGTACTTC.

The V gene is TRBV15, the J gene TRBJ2-7; perhaps TRBD2 as D (6 bases). V gave up 0 bases and J gave up 3 bases, with 12 bases separating them. The CDR3 length is 15 residues. From germline, CDR1 is LNHNV and CDR2 YYDKDF (reference sequence). The CDR3 loop is CATSRDRGISYEQYF. The CDR3 DNA is TGTGCCACCAGCAGAGATCGGGGGATCAGCTACGAGCAGTACTTC.

The chain couples TRBV28 to TRBJ2-3; TRBD1 matches at 7 bases. Germline V lookup: CDR1 MDHEN, CDR2 SYDVKM. The CDR3 loop spans 16 amino acids. The V and J ends lost 6 bases and 2 bases, in that order; junction bases with no gene match: 11. CDR3 sequence (DNA): TGTGCCAGCAGCCACAGGGGAAGGTCTCACACAGATACGCAGTATTTT. This codes for CASSHRGRSHTDTQYF.

The J gene is TRBJ1-6, the V gene TRBV2; D is perhaps TRBD1 (5 bases). Per the germline V gene, CDR1 is SNHLY and CDR2 is FYNNEI. The CDR3 loop spans 13 amino acids. Trimming pared 5 bases from V and 11 bases from J, leaving 13 bases between. The CDR3 protein is CASSPGPRAPLHF. Written as DNA, the CDR3 is TGTGCCAGCAGTCCGGGGCCTAGAGCACCCCTCCACTTT.

This clonotype appeared once. The chain carries TRBV12-3 or TRBV12-4 and TRBJ1-2; D is possibly TRBD1 (5 bases). There are 10 residues in the CDR3. With 8 bases removed from V and 11 bases from J, the gap between germline ends came to 12 bases. CDR3 sequence reads: CASGATGYTF. The CDR3, as DNA: TGTGCCAGCGGGGCAACGGGGTACACCTTC.

This chain connects TRBV5-4 to TRBJ1-1, with 10 positions matching TRBD1. This CDR3 has 14 residues. In germline, CDR1 is SGHNT, CDR2 YYREEE (reference sequence). The junction had 6 bases not matched to a gene; V was cut back by 3 bases and J by 7 bases. CDR3: CASSWTGGIVEAFF. The CDR3 DNA is TGTGCCAGCAGCTGGACAGGGGGAATCGTTGAAGCTTTCTTT.